Shown below are 23 T cell receptor beta chains from a single sample sequenced in a study of identical twins. A single record per CDR3 protein comes from TCRdb applying MiXCR to the 5' RACE reads. The sample consists of 1.5 million to 2 million distinct CDR3 sequences, about 30% of them appearing once. Material for sequencing was cord blood. Receptors were obtained from a newborn girl in good health.

In this sample, this clonotype turned up once. V and J are TRBV2 and TRBJ1-5; D is perhaps TRBD1 (6 bases). V lost 3 bases to trimming and J lost 6 bases, with 9 bases between them. CDR3 length: 13 amino acids. The germline V gene encodes CDR1 SNHLY and CDR2 FYNNEI. The CDR3 is CASSDRGGQPQHF. As DNA, the CDR3 is TGTGCCAGCAGTGACAGGGGTGGTCAGCCCCAGCATTTT. Using reference TRBV2 and TRBJ1-5 for the parts outside the CDR3, the full variable domain is EPEVTQTPSHQVTQMGQEVILRCVPISNHLYFYWYRQILGQKVEFLVSFYNNEISEKSEIFDDQFSVERPDGSNFTLKIRSTKLEDSAMYFCASSDRGGQPQHFGDGTRLSIL.

Of note for this clonotype: A junction end diverges from the germline sequence, so it may reflect a read error. This sequence joins TRBV2 and TRBJ1-3, with D hard to call. This CDR3 contains 14 residues. Germline V gives CDR1 SNHLY, CDR2 FYNNEI. The CDR3 DNA follows: TGTGCCAGCTTGGGCAGCCGCTCTGGAAGCACCATATATTTT. Encoded protein: CASLGSRSGSTIYF.

This clonotype appeared a few times. The J gene is TRBJ2-1, the V gene TRBV6-5; 11 bases line up with TRBD1. V was pared by 10 bases and J by 9 bases, with 17 bases of the junction left unmatched. Per the germline V gene, CDR1 is MNHEY and CDR2 is SVGAGI. The CDR3 totals 16 residues. CDR3 DNA sequence: TGTGCCACCAAAGGCCATACCGGGACAGGGGGTTTTGAGCAGTTCTTC. Translating it yields CATKGHTGTGGFEQFF.

This clonotype was found a few times. CDR3 nucleotides: TGCGCCAGCAGCCCTCCCGGGACTAGCGGGAGGTCAGATACGCAGTATTTT. Protein product: CASSPPGTSGRSDTQYF. The chain recombines TRBV5-1 with TRBJ2-3; 15 bases align to TRBD2. Germline CDR1 SGHRS, CDR2 YFSETQ. The V segment lost 4 bases and the J segment 4 bases; nucleotides outside the gene matches: 7. CDR3 length: 17 amino acids.

This clonotype showed up just a few times. This CDR3 reads CASSQDLPGGGTEAFF. DNA of the CDR3: TGTGCCAGCAGCCAAGATCTTCCGGGAGGGGGCACTGAAGCTTTCTTT. The rearrangement links TRBV3-1 to TRBJ1-1, with D tentatively TRBD1 (6 bases). The V end was cut by 0 bases, the J end by 4 bases, with 15 bases between. Germline V lookup: CDR1 LGHDT, CDR2 YNNKEL (reference sequence). CDR3 length: 16 residues.

This rearrangement joins TRBV12-3 or TRBV12-4 to TRBJ1-1; D unresolved. V was trimmed by 3 bases and J by 9 bases, leaving 8 bases between them. There are 11 residues in the CDR3. The CDR3 protein is CASSLVGKAFF. CDR3 DNA sequence: TGTGCCAGCAGTTTGGTAGGGAAAGCTTTCTTT.

The rearrangement links TRBV6-5 to TRBJ2-5; TRBD2 aligns across 12 bases. CDR1 is MNHEY, CDR2 SVGAGI, per germline. This CDR3 is 16 amino acids long. With V trimmed by 6 bases and J by 4 bases, 9 bases remained unmatched. CDR3 DNA: TGTGCCAGCAGCCACTCGACTAGCGGGAGTAGAGAGACCCAGTACTTC. It specifies CASSHSTSGSRETQYF.

A note on this clonotype: A read error is possible here, since a much larger clone lies one base away. V gene TRBV10-3 combines with J gene TRBJ2-5; perhaps D is TRBD1 or TRBD2 (5 bases each). CDR3 length: 12 residues. The V end lost 6 bases, the J end lost 11 bases, and 16 bases lay between the germline ends. From germline, CDR1 is ENHRY and CDR2 SYGVKD. CDR3 coding DNA: TGTGCCATCAGAGGGACGGACTCCCTGCAGTACTTC. This gives the protein CAIRGTDSLQYF.

This clonotype was counted only a few times. The chain is built from TRBV27 and TRBJ1-1; 8 bases match TRBD1. The CDR3 spans 14 residues. Germline loops: CDR1 MNHEY, CDR2 SMNVEV (reference sequence). V shed 3 bases, J shed 7 bases, and the junction held 7 bases outside the gene matches. In DNA form, the CDR3 reads TGTGCCAGCAGTTTGGCCCGGACAGGGCTTGAAGCTTTCTTT. Translation gives CASSLARTGLEAFF.

This chain connects TRBV28 to TRBJ2-5; 10 bases align to TRBD2. The V gene's germline CDR1 is MDHEN and CDR2 SYDVKM. The J segment lost 5 bases and the V segment lost 11 bases, leaving 11 bases of the junction unmatched. The CDR3 is 14 amino acids. The CDR3 nucleotides are TGTGCCGGGTCACGACTAGCGGGTGGTGAGACCCAGTACTTC. This encodes CAGSRLAGGETQYF.

This sequence joins TRBV29-1 and TRBJ1-4, with D maybe TRBD1 (5 bases). This CDR3 comprises 14 residues. From germline, CDR1 is SQVTM and CDR2 ANQGSEA. V was clipped by 1 base and J by 10 bases, with 16 bases between them. CDR3 nucleotides: TGCAGCGTTGAAGGGGGACCCTCCGGCGGAAAACTGTTTTTT. It translates to CSVEGGPSGGKLFF.

The chain uses TRBV5-1 and TRBJ2-1; TRBD2 is a possible D gene (6 bases). V gave up 2 bases and J gave up 5 bases, with 14 bases separating them. Germline V lookup: CDR1 SGHRS, CDR2 YFSETQ. The CDR3 sequence is 15 residues long. The CDR3 reads CASSLTGVRNNEQFF. The CDR3 DNA is TGCGCCAGCAGCTTAACGGGGGTCAGGAACAATGAGCAGTTCTTC. Using reference TRBV5-1 and TRBJ2-1 for the parts outside the CDR3, the full variable domain is KAGVTQTPRYLIKTRGQQVTLSCSPISGHRSVSWYQQTPGQGLQFLFEYFSETQRNKGNFPGRFSGRQFSNSRSEMNVSTLELGDSALYLCASSLTGVRNNEQFFGPGTRLTVL.

This clonotype was recorded a few times. The CDR3: CSARGTSGSSEQYF. In nucleotides, the CDR3 is TGCAGTGCCAGGGGGACTAGCGGGAGTAGCGAGCAGTACTTC. This chain joins TRBV20-1 and TRBJ2-7; 14 nucleotides match TRBD2. Trimming took 6 bases from V and 6 from J; bases not matched to a gene: 7. Germline CDR1 DFQATT, CDR2 SNEGSKA (reference sequence). The CDR3 covers 14 residues.

The sample holds many counts of this clonotype. The rearrangement joins TRBV12-3 or TRBV12-4 to TRBJ2-4, with D hard to call. CDR3 length equals 14 residues. Trimming pared 2 bases from V and 0 bases from J, leaving 5 bases between. As DNA, the CDR3 is TGTGCCAGCAGTTTAAGACTAGCCAAAAACATTCAGTACTTC. Its protein is CASSLRLAKNIQYF.

This clonotype occurred once. The chain couples TRBV28 to TRBJ2-3; perhaps TRBD1 as D (5 bases). The J call is doubtful: the DNA matches TRBJ1-5 better. Germline values: CDR1 MDHEN, CDR2 SYDVKM. The CDR3 has 14 residues. The CDR3 reads CASSFFRANQPQHF. The CDR3 coding sequence is TGTGCCAGCAGTTTTTTCAGGGCAAATCAGCCCCAGCATTTT.

The chain combines TRBV27 with TRBJ2-2; D gene uncertain. The CDR3 spans 16 residues. Per the germline V gene, CDR1 is MNHEY and CDR2 is SMNVEV (reference sequence). V shed 10 bases and J shed 0 bases, with 18 bases lying between them. CDR3: CATRRYTRSNTGELFF. For the CDR3, the DNA is TGTGCCACCAGACGATACACCAGGTCGAACACCGGGGAGCTGTTTTTT.

This clonotype showed up just a few times. The chain employs TRBV13 and TRBJ2-5; 12 bases map to TRBD2. CDR1 PRHDT and CDR2 FYEKMQ come from the germline V gene (reference sequence). The CDR3 covers 19 residues. Unmatched junction bases numbered 20, after V lost 1 base and J lost 11 bases. The CDR3 bases are TGTGCCAGCAGCTTAGAACTAGCGGGAGGCCCGATACCCTACAATGAGCAGTACTTC. It encodes CASSLELAGGPIPYNEQYF. Together with reference TRBV13 and TRBJ2-5, the CDR3 gives the full variable domain: AAGVIQSPRHLIKEKRETATLKCYPIPRHDTVYWYQQGPGQDPQFLISFYEKMQSDKGSIPDRFSAQQFSDYHSELNMSSLELGDSALYFCASSLELAGGPIPYNEQYFGPGTRLLVL.

This clonotype was seen a few times. This chain links TRBV18 with TRBJ2-7; 9 bases align to TRBD1. Germline values: CDR1 KGHSH, CDR2 LQKENI. The CDR3 loop spans 15 amino acids. The V gene end was trimmed by 3 bases and the J gene end by 0 bases; junction bases not matched to a gene: 3. The CDR3 DNA follows: TGTGCCAGCTCACCCGACAGGGGGAGCTCCTACGAGCAGTACTTC. This translates into CASSPDRGSSYEQYF. Based on the CDR3 plus reference TRBV18 and TRBJ2-7, the full variable domain is NAGVMQNPRHLVRRRGQEARLRCSPMKGHSHVYWYRQLPEEGLKFMVYLQKENIIDESGMPKERFSAEFPKEGPSILRIQQVVRGDSAAYFCASSPDRGSSYEQYFGPGTRLTVT.

This clonotype has a handful of counts. The chain employs TRBV12-3 or TRBV12-4 and TRBJ2-3; TRBD1 matches 12 bases. With 5 bases clipped from V and 3 bases from J, the junction kept 12 bases outside the gene matches. This CDR3 contains 18 residues. The CDR3 nucleotides are TGTGCCAGCAGTCCAACTTTCCGGGACAGGGGGCGAACAGATACGCAGTATTTT. Translated: CASSPTFRDRGRTDTQYF.

This chain joins TRBV21-1 and TRBJ1-5. TRBV21-1 is given as a pseudogene. CDR3 length: 17 amino acids. CDR3 sequence reads: CASSPPGGGSSNQPQHF. CDR3 coding DNA: TGTGCCAGCAGCCCACCGGGAGGGGGCAGTAGCAATCAGCCCCAGCATTTT.

This clonotype appeared a few times. The chain is built from TRBV27 and TRBJ1-6; TRBD1 might be the D (5 bases). The V gene's germline CDR1 is MNHEY and CDR2 SMNVEV (reference sequence). The CDR3 is 15 residues long. V lost 3 bases and J 7 bases, leaving 13 bases between the germline ends. This chain's CDR3 is CASSLQGWWNSPLHF. For the CDR3, the DNA is TGTGCCAGCAGTTTGCAGGGATGGTGGAATTCACCCCTCCACTTT.

This clonotype was counted between two and nine times. The chain combines TRBV4-2 with TRBJ1-5, with TRBD1 matching 7 bases. Germline V gives CDR1 LGHNA, CDR2 YNFKEQ. With V trimmed by 1 base and J by 4 bases, 7 bases remained unmatched. This CDR3 is 16 amino acids long. The CDR3: CASSQGETGSNQPQHF. Written as DNA, the CDR3 is TGTGCCAGCAGCCAAGGGGAGACAGGGTCGAATCAGCCCCAGCATTTT.

V gene TRBV19 combines with J gene TRBJ2-7; D uncertain. The CDR3 runs 15 residues. CDR1 and CDR2 from the germline V gene are LNHDA and SQIVND (reference sequence). V gave up 3 bases and J gave up 6 bases, with 18 bases separating them. CDR3 in amino acids: CASSMAPGGGIEQYF. In DNA form, the CDR3 reads TGTGCCAGTAGTATGGCCCCTGGCGGTGGAATCGAGCAGTACTTC.